This T cell receptor beta chain was observed in a study of blood T cells in healthy people across ages. Study-wide points: The donors' CMV status was not determined, possibly confounding changes in expanded clonotypes.

The use of a sample-barcoded 5' primer and a J-beta primer mix characterized a second PCR of roughly 6 to 11 cycles. Every cDNA was tagged by a template-switch adaptor with 12 random nucleotides. TCRdb fed the 5' RACE reads into MiXCR, producing one record per CDR3 protein. The table records 1.5 million to 2 million distinct CDR3 sequences, around half of them present only once. Comments on this clonotype: Antigen: not known.

The germline V and J ends were trimmed by 5 bases and 4 bases, with 12 bases remaining between them. The CDR3 has 14 residues. The germline V gene has CDR1 MNHEY and CDR2 SVGAGI. PBMCs numbering at least 6 million were isolated per sample. What was sequenced was blood. The clonotype comes from a woman aged 40 to 50 in good health. This chain uses TRBV6-5 with TRBJ2-1, with D perhaps TRBD1 (6 bases). The CDR3 loop reads CASSIRQVYNEQFF. The CDR3 bases are TGTGCCAGCAGTATTCGACAGGTATACAATGAGCAGTTCTTC.